The rows below give T cell receptor beta chains drawn from one sample of a study of shared clonotypes between healthy human individuals. Here immunoSEQ multiplex PCR was the method, and the copy in TCRdb shows in-frame clones only, minus some. The repertoire holds over a million clones, with approximately 98.5% as singletons. Source material: naive CD4+ T cells sorted from blood. The receptor source for this set is a man younger than 45 in good health. Each CDR3 is given with its conserved first and last residue. The D gene is left open where the match is weak. Clone size is stated in some rows and not others, as once, few, many or a class when expanded.

abundance | j_gene | v_gene | d_gene | CDR3nt | CDR3aa
- | TRBJ2-5 | TRBV18 | TRBD2 | TGTGCCAGCTCACCGTACCGACTAGCGGGAAACCAAGAGACCCAGTACTTC | CASSPYRLAGNQETQYF
- | TRBJ1-5 | TRBV28 | TRBD1 | TGTGCCAGCAGTTTAGGGGACAGGGGTTACCAGCCCCAGCATTTT | CASSLGDRGYQPQHF
- | TRBJ2-5 | TRBV5-1 | TRBD2 | TGCGCCAGCAGCTCGATAAGCGGGAGAGGGGAGACCCAGTACTTC | CASSSISGRGETQYF
once | TRBJ2-3 | TRBV19 | - | TGTGCCAGTAGTATCGTTCCGGGGCTCACAGATACGCAGTATTTT | CASSIVPGLTDTQYF
- | TRBJ1-2 | TRBV18 | - | TGTGCCAGCTCACCATCCAGGGATGTTGGCTACACCTTC | CASSPSRDVGYTF
- | TRBJ2-3 | TRBV7-6 | - | TGTGCCAGCAGCCCCACGGTTGGGAATACGCAGTATTTT | CASSPTVGNTQYF
once | TRBJ2-3 | TRBV5-1 | TRBD2 | TGCGCCAGCCGAATCAATAGCGGGAGCACTAGCACAGATACGCAGTATTTT | CASRINSGSTSTDTQYF
once | TRBJ2-7 | TRBV4-1 | TRBD2 | TGCGCCAGCAGCCAAGTAGGAGCCGGGACTACATACGAGCAGTACTTC | CASSQVGAGTTYEQYF
- | TRBJ1-2 | TRBV6-5 | - | TGTGCCAGCAGTTACGGTGGACAGATCTATGGCTACACCTTC | CASSYGGQIYGYTF
- | TRBJ1-5 | TRBV28 | - | TGTGCCAGCAGTTTAAATCTTTATAGCAATCAGCCCCAGCATTTT | CASSLNLYSNQPQHF
- | TRBJ2-5 | TRBV6-4 | TRBD2 | TGTGCCAGCAGCGCCTCCTTTAGCGGGATAGAGACCCAGTACTTC | CASSASFSGIETQYF
- | TRBJ2-7 | TRBV1 | - | TGCACCAGCAGCCAAGATCCAGTTACCCGTGAGCAGTACTTC | CTSSQDPVTREQYF
- | TRBJ2-3 | TRBV29-1 | - | TGCAGCGTTGTAGGAGCCATCACAGATACGCAGTATTTT | CSVVGAITDTQYF
few | TRBJ2-6 | TRBV29-1 | - | TGCAGCGTTGTGTGGACACCCAGCTCTGGGGCCAACGTCCTGACTTTC | CSVVWTPSSGANVLTF
- | TRBJ2-2 | TRBV28 | TRBD1 | TGTGCCAGCAGGGGTACAGGGACAGTCGCCGGGGAGCTGTTTTTT | CASRGTGTVAGELFF
- | TRBJ1-1 | TRBV5-1 | TRBD1 | TGCGCCAGCAGCTTGGCCCGGCAGGGGGGCACTGAAGCTTTCTTT | CASSLARQGGTEAFF
- | TRBJ2-2 | TRBV5-4 | - | TGTGCCAGCAGCTTGGTGGGGACCGGGGAGCTGTTTTTT | CASSLVGTGELFF
- | TRBJ2-7 | TRBV23-1 | - | TGCGCCAGCAGTCGCTGGGGAGACAGGATTTACCCCTCCTACGAGCAGTACTTC | CASSRWGDRIYPSYEQYF
- | TRBJ2-1 | TRBV7-2 | - | TGTGCCAGCAGCTCCCGAGCGGCGGCGTGGGAGCAGTTCTTC | CASSSRAAAWEQFF
- | TRBJ2-7 | TRBV6-4 | - | TGTGCCAGCACACACTGGGAGGATTTTCGCGAGCAGTACTTC | CASTHWEDFREQYF
- | TRBJ2-7 | TRBV19 | TRBD2 | TGTGCCAGTAGTCTCGGACCGGGACTAGCGCCATACGAGCAGTACTTC | CASSLGPGLAPYEQYF
- | TRBJ1-2 | TRBV18 | - | TGTGCCAGCTCCCTTCTCCCGGGACTCTTTGATTTCTATGGCTACACCTTC | CASSLLPGLFDFYGYTF
- | TRBJ2-1 | TRBV6-4 | TRBD2 | TGTGCCAGCAGGAGGGGACTAGCGGGGGGTGAGCAGTTCTTC | CASRRGLAGGEQFF
- | TRBJ2-7 | TRBV5-4 | - | TGTGCCAGCAGTTCACCCCAGGGCCGGGAGCAGTACTTC | CASSSPQGREQYF